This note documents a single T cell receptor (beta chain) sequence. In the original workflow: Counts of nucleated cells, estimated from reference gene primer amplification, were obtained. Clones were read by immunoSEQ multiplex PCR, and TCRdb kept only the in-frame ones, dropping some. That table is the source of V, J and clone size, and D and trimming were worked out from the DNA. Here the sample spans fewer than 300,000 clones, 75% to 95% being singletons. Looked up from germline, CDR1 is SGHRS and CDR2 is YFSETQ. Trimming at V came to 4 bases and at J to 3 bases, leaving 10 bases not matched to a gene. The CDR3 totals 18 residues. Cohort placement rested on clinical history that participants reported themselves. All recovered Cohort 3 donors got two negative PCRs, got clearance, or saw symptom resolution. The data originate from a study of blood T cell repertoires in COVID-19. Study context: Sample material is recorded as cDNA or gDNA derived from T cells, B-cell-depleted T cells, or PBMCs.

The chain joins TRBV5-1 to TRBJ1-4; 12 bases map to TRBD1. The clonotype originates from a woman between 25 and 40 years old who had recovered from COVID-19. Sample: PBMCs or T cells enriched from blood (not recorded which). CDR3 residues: CASSRGQGAPGSNEKLFF. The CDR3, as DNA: TGCGCCAGCAGCAGGGGACAGGGGGCGCCTGGATCTAATGAAAAACTGTTTTTT. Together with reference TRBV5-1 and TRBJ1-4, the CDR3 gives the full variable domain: KAGVTQTPRYLIKTRGQQVTLSCSPISGHRSVSWYQQTPGQGLQFLFEYFSETQRNKGNFPGRFSGRQFSNSRSEMNVSTLELGDSALYLCASSRGQGAPGSNEKLFFGSGTQLSVL.